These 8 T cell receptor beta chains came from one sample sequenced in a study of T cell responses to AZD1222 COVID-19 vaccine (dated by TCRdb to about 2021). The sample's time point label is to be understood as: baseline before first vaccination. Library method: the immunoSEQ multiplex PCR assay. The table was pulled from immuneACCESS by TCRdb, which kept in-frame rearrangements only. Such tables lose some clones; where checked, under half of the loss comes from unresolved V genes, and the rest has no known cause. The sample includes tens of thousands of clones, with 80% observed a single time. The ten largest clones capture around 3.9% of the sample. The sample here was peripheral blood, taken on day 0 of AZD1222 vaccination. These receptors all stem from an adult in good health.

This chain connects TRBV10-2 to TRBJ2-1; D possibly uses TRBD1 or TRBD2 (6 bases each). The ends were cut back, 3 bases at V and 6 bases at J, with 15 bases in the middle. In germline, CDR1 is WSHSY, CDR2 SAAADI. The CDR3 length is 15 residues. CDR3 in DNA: TGCGCCAGCAGTGAAGGTGGGGGGCCTGGCAATGAGCAGTTCTTC. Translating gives CASSEGGGPGNEQFF.

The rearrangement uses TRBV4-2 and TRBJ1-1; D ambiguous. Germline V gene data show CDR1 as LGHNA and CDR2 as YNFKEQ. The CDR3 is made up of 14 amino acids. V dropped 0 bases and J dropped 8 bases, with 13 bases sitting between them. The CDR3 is CASSQDIGLGEAFF. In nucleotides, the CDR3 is TGTGCCAGCAGCCAAGATATCGGCCTCGGAGAAGCTTTCTTT.

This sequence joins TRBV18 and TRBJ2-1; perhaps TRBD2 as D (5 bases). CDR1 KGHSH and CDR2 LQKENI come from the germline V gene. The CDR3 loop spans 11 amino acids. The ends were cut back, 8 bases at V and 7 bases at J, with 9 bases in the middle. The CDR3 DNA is TGTGCCAGCCGGGGTGGAAATGAGCAGTTCTTC. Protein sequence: CASRGGNEQFF.

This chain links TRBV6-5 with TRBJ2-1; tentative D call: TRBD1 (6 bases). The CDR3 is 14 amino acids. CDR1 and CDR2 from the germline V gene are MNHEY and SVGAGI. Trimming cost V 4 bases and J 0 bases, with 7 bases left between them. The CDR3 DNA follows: TGTGCCAGCAGTTGGACAGACTCCTACAATGAGCAGTTCTTC. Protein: CASSWTDSYNEQFF.

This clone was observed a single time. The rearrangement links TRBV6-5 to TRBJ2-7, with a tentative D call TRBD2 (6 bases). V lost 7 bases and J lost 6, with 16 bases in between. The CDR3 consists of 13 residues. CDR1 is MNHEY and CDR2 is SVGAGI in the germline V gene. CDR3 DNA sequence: TGTGCCAGCATCTTCCGGGGCGGGGCCGAGCAGTACTTC. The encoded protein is CASIFRGGAEQYF.

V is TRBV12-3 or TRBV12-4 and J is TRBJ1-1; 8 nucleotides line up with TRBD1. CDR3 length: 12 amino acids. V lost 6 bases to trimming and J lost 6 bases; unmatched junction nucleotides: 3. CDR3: CASSTTGAEAFF. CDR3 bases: TGTGCCAGCAGCACGACAGGGGCTGAAGCTTTCTTT.

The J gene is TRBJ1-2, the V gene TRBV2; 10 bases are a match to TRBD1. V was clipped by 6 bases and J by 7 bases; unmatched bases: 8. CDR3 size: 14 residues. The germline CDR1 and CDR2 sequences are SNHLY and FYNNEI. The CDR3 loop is CASRARQGASGYTF. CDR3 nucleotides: TGTGCCAGCAGGGCTCGACAGGGGGCGTCTGGCTACACCTTC.

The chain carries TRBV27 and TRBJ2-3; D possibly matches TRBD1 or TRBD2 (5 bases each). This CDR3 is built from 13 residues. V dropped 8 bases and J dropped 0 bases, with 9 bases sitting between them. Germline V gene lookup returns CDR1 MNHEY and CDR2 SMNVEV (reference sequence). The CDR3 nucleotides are TGTGCCAGCCGGGACCGAAGCACAGATACGCAGTATTTT. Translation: CASRDRSTDTQYF.